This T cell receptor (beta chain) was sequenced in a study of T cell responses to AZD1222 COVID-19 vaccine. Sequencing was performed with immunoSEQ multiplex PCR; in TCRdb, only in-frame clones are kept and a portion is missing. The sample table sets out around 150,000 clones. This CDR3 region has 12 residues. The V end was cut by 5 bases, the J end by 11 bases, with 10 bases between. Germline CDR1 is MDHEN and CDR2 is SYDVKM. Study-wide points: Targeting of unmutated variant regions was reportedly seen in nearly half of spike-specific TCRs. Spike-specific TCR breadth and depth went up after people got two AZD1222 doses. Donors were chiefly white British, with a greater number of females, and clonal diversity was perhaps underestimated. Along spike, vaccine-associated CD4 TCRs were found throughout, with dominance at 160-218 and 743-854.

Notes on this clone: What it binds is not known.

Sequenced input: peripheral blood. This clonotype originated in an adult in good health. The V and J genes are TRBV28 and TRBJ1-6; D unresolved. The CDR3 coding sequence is TGTGCCAGCAGTCCTCCGGGGACACCCCTCCACTTT. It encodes CASSPPGTPLHF.